The 14 T cell receptor beta chains listed next were all sequenced from one sample in a study of blood T cell repertoires in COVID-19. Using immunoSEQ multiplex PCR, the repertoire was profiled, and TCRdb retains in-frame clones only, with some absent. The sample lists around 250,000 clones, around 84% occurring once. The material sequenced was peripheral blood. The receptors were sampled from a young woman with acute or convalescent COVID-19.

The chain employs TRBV25-1 and TRBJ1-2, with TRBD1 matching 9 bases. The CDR3 covers 14 residues. Germline assignment: CDR1 MGHDK and CDR2 SYGVNS. Germline trimming cut 6 bases from V and 2 bases from J; bases unmatched to any gene: 4. Here the CDR3 reads CASRDRGSNYGYTF. CDR3 in DNA: TGTGCCAGCAGAGACAGGGGGTCCAACTATGGCTACACCTTC.

The chain uses TRBV4-3 and TRBJ2-1; the match to TRBD2 covers 7 bases. The germline V gene encodes CDR1 LGHNA and CDR2 YSLEER. The CDR3 has 14 amino acids. V was clipped by 0 bases and J by 9 bases; unmatched bases: 5. The CDR3 region is CASSQEGTTFEQFF. The CDR3, as DNA: TGCGCCAGCAGCCAAGAGGGGACTACCTTTGAGCAGTTCTTC.

The chain couples TRBV10-1 to TRBJ2-5; weak D call: TRBD2 (6 bases). V shed 2 bases and J shed 4 bases, with 8 bases lying between them. The CDR3 sequence is 13 residues long. Germline CDR1 is WNHNN and CDR2 is SYGVQD (reference sequence). The CDR3 region is CASSEGGTETQYF. In DNA form, the CDR3 reads TGCGCCAGCAGTGAGGGCGGGACAGAGACCCAGTACTTC.

This rearrangement joins TRBV6-6 to TRBJ1-1; D unclear. V was trimmed by 2 bases and J by 1 base, leaving 11 bases between them. The V gene's germline CDR1 is MNHNY and CDR2 SVGAGI (reference sequence). This CDR3 is built from 15 residues. The CDR3 region has the DNA TGTGCCAGCAGTTACGGCCTGGTCCAGAACACTGAAGCTTTCTTT. Translated: CASSYGLVQNTEAFF.

The chain's CDR3 is CASSFIGASGTNEQFF. CDR3 DNA: TGTGCCAGCAGCTTTATTGGGGCTAGCGGGACCAATGAGCAGTTCTTC. The chain is built from TRBV7-9 and TRBJ2-1; 9 nucleotides match TRBD2. The CDR3 covers 16 residues. Trimming took 3 bases from V and 6 from J; bases not matched to a gene: 9. Germline CDR1 SEHNR, CDR2 FQNEAQ (reference sequence).

In this sample, this clone turned up a few times. This chain joins TRBV19 and TRBJ2-1, with unresolved D. V shed 6 bases and J shed 5 bases, with 17 bases lying between them. The CDR3 is 15 amino acids. Germline V CDR1 and CDR2: LNHDA, SQIVND (reference sequence). The CDR3 spells CASRGWAPSHNEQFF. CDR3 in DNA: TGTGCCAGTAGGGGTTGGGCCCCTTCCCACAATGAGCAGTTCTTC.

DNA for the CDR3: TGTGCCAGCAGCTTAGATCTGGCAGGCTACAATGAGCAGTTCTTC. It encodes CASSLDLAGYNEQFF. The chain has TRBV11-2 and TRBJ2-1; unclear D gene. The ends were cut back, 0 bases at V and 3 bases at J, with 9 bases in the middle. This CDR3 has 15 amino acids. In germline, CDR1 is SGHAT, CDR2 FQNNGV.

V gene TRBV6-5 combines with J gene TRBJ1-2; D is perhaps TRBD1 (6 bases). The V and J ends lost 6 bases and 7 bases respectively, with 15 bases between them. The germline V gene has CDR1 MNHEY and CDR2 SVGAGI. The CDR3 length is 13 residues. The DNA for the CDR3 is TGTGCCAGCAGGGGGACATCGGGAGGTGGCTACACCTTC. As protein: CASRGTSGGGYTF.

A word on this clone: The junction and the germline gene differ at one end; a read error may be behind it. This chain joins TRBV19 and TRBJ1-3; 8 nucleotides agree with TRBD1. This CDR3 region has 16 residues. In germline, CDR1 is LNHDA, CDR2 SQIVND (reference sequence). CDR3 protein: CASSLETGASGNTIYF. CDR3 DNA sequence: TGTGCCAGTAGTCTAGAGACAGGGGCGTCTGGAAACACCATATATTTT.

The chain combines TRBV3-1 (or the pseudogene TRBV3-2) with TRBJ1-2; D gene uncertain. The germline V and J ends were trimmed by 4 bases and 0 bases, with 24 bases remaining between them. The CDR3 has 19 residues. Looked up from germline, CDR1 is LGHDT and CDR2 is YNNKEL (reference sequence). CDR3 bases: TGTGCCAGCAGCCCTCCCCACGGGATTTCAGAGAGAGCTAACTATGGCTACACCTTC. It yields the protein CASSPPHGISERANYGYTF.

This clone came up a few times. The chain recombines TRBV19 with TRBJ1-2; 7 positions match TRBD1. The CDR3 spans 14 residues. Trimming at V came to 7 bases and at J to 1 base, leaving 6 bases not matched to a gene. The germline gives CDR1 LNHDA, CDR2 SQIVND (reference sequence). The CDR3 DNA follows: TGTGCCAGTACCTTGACAGGGATTAACTATGGCTACACCTTC. Translated: CASTLTGINYGYTF.

DNA for the CDR3: TGTGCCAGCAGCCCAGTCCCGGGACAGTACGAGCAGTACTTC. This codes for CASSPVPGQYEQYF. The chain is built from TRBV9 and TRBJ2-7; 7 bases agree with TRBD1. Germline V gives CDR1 SGDLS, CDR2 YYNGEE. V shed 4 bases and J 4 bases; nucleotides not matched to a gene: 8. The CDR3 covers 14 residues.

This chain joins TRBV10-2 and TRBJ2-3; TRBD2 aligns across 16 bases. The germline V gene encodes CDR1 WSHSY and CDR2 SAAADI. V dropped 6 bases and J dropped 0; count of bases not matched to a gene: 9. The CDR3 sequence is 19 residues long. The CDR3 DNA follows: TGCGCCAGCAGACCGGGACTAGCGGGAGGGCCGCCAAGCACAGATACGCAGTATTTT. Protein product: CASRPGLAGGPPSTDTQYF.

The chain uses TRBV3-1 (or the pseudogene TRBV3-2) and TRBJ2-1, with TRBD2 matching 10 bases. This CDR3 has 18 residues. The trim removed 0 bases at V and 7 bases at J, leaving 12 bases unmatched. Germline V lookup: CDR1 LGHDT, CDR2 YNNKEL (reference sequence). CDR3 in DNA: TGTGCCAGCAGCCAAGAAGGCGCTAGCGGGAGTGGGGGGAATGAGCAGTTCTTC. Protein sequence: CASSQEGASGSGGNEQFF.